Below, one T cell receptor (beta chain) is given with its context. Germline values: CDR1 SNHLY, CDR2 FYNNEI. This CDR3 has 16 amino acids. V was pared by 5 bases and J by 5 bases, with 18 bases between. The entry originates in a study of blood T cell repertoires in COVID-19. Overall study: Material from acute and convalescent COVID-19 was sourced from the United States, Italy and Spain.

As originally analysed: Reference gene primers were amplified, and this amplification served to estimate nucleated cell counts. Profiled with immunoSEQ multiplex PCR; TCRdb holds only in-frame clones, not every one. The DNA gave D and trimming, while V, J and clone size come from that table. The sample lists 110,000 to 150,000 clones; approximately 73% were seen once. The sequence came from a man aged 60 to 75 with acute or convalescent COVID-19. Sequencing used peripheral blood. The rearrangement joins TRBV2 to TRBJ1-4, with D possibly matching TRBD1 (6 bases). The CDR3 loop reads CASSIRQGLGNEKLFF. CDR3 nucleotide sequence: TGTGCCAGCAGTATACGCCAGGGGTTAGGGAATGAAAAACTGTTTTTT.